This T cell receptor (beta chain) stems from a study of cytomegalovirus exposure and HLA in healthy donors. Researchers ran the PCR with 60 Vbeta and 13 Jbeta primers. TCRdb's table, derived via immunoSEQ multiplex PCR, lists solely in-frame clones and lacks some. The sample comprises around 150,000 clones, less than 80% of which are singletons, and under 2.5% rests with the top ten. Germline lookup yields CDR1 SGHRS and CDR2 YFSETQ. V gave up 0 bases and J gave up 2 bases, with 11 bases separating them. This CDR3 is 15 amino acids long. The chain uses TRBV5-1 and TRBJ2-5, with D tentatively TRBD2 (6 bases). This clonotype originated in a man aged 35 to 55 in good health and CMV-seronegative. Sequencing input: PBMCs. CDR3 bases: TGCGCCAGCAGCTTGGGGACTACCACACAAGAGACCCAGTACTTC. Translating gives CASSLGTTTQETQYF.